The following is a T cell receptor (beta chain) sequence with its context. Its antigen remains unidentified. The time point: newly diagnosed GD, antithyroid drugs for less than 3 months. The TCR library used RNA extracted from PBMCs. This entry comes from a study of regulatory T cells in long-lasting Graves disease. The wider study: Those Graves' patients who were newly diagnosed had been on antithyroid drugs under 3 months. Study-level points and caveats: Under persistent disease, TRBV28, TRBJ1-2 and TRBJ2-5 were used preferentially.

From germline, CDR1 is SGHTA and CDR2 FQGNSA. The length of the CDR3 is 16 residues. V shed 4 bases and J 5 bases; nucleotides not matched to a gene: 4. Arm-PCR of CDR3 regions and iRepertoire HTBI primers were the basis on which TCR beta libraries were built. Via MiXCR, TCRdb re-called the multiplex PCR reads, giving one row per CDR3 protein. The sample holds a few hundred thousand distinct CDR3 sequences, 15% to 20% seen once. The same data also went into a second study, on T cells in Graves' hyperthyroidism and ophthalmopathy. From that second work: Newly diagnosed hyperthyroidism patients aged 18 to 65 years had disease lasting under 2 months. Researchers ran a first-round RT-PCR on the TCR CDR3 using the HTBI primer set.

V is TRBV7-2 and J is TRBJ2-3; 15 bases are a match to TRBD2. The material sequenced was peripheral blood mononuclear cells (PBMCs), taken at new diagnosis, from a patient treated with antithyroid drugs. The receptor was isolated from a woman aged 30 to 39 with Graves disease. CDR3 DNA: TGTGCCAGCAGCTGGACTAGCGGGGGGGCCGGAGATACGCAGTATTTT. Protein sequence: CASSWTSGGAGDTQYF.